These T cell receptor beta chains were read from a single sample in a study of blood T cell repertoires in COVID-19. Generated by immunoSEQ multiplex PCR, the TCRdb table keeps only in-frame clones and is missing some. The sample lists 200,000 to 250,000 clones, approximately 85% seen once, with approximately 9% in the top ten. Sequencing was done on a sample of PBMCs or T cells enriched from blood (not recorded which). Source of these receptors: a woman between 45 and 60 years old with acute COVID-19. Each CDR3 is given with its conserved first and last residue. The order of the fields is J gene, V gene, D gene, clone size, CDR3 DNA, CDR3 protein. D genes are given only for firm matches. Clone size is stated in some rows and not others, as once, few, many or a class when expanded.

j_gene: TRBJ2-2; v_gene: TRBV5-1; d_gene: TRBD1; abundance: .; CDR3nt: TGCGCCAGCAGCTTGCACGGGACAGCGAACACCGGGGAGCTGTTTTTT; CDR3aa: CASSLHGTANTGELFF
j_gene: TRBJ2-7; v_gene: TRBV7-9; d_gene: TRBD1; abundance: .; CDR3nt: TGTGCCAGCAGCCCCCGGACAGGTTTCTACGAGCAGTACTTC; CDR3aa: CASSPRTGFYEQYF
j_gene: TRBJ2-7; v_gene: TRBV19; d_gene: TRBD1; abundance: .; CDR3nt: TGTGCCAGTAGTATAGTTCATGGACAGGGAGGCTACGAGCAGTACTTC; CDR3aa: CASSIVHGQGGYEQYF
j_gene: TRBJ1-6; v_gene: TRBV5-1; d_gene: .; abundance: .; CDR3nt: TGCGCCAGCAGCTCCGGGACAACAGGGAATTCACCCCTCCACTTT; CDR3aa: CASSSGTTGNSPLHF
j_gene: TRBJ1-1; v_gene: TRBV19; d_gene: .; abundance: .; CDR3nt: TGTGCCAGTAGTGTCTCTTCAGGGAGGACTGAAGCTTTCTTT; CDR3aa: CASSVSSGRTEAFF
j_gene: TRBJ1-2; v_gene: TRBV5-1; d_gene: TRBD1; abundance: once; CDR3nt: TGCGCCAGCAGCTTGGCGACAGGGGGGAGCTATGGCTACACCTTC; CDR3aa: CASSLATGGSYGYTF
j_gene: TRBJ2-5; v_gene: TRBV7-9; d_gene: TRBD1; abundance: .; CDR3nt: TGTGCCAGCAGCTTAGGGGGACAGCAAGAGACCCAGTACTTC; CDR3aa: CASSLGGQQETQYF
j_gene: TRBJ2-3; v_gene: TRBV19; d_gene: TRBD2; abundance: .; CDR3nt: TGTGCCAGTAGTGTTTCTAGCGGGGGGCCCACAGATACGCAGTATTTT; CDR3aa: CASSVSSGGPTDTQYF
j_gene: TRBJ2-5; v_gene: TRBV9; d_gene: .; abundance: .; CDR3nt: TGTGCCAGCAGCATGCGGGACTTGCAAGAGACCCAGTACTTC; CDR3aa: CASSMRDLQETQYF
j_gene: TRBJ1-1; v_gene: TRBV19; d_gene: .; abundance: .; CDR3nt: TGTGCCAGTACCCCGACAAGTGTGAACACTGAAGCTTTCTTT; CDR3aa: CASTPTSVNTEAFF
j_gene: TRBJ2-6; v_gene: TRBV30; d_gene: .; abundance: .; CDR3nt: TGTGCCTGGAGTGGACAGAGCTCTGGGGCCAACGTCCTGACTTTC; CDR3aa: CAWSGQSSGANVLTF
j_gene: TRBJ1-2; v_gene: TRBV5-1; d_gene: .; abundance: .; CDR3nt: TGCGCCAGCAGCGCCGGACAGCCGAACTATGGCTACACCTTC; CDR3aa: CASSAGQPNYGYTF
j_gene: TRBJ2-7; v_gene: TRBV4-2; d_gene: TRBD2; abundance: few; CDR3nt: TGTGCCAGCAGCCAGCCAGGGGCCGGGACTAGCTACGAGCAGTACTTC; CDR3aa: CASSQPGAGTSYEQYF
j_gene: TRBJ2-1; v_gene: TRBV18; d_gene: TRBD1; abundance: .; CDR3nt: TGTGCCAGCTCTCAGGGGGCAGGGGAGCAGTTCTTC; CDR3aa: CASSQGAGEQFF
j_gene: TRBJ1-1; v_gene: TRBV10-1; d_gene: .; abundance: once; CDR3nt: TGCGCCAGCAGTGAGTCGAAGTTTAATCGCGGGACTCTGAACACTGAAGCTTTCTTT; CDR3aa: CASSESKFNRGTLNTEAFF
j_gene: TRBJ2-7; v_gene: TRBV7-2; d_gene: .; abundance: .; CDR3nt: TGTGCCAGCAGCACGGCCGTTGACAGGACATACGAGCAGTACTTC; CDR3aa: CASSTAVDRTYEQYF